The table lists the clone carrying this T cell receptor beta chain with a few counts. Its antigen is as yet unknown. This sample was taken from a study of early T cells in non-severe SARS-CoV-2 infection. Study-wide background: The sequenced material was bulk RNA from unsorted whole blood, and its chains were unpaired. Study-level points and caveats: The matching step, a VDJdb search, favored anti-spike CD8 responses and missed private and CD4 specificities.

Molecules of cDNA were individually given unique molecular identifiers that were attached to them. TCRdb processed the 5' RACE reads anew with MiXCR; each CDR3 protein has one entry. Among under 100,000 distinct CDR3 sequences listed, roughly 13% were seen once. This CDR3 has 16 residues. J lost 5 bases, V lost 5 bases, and 16 bases had no gene match. CDR1 DFQATT and CDR2 SNEGSKA come from the germline V gene (reference sequence). V and J are TRBV20-1 and TRBJ2-3, with 7 bases that match TRBD2. The TCR was taken from an adult who was a healthcare worker with PCR-confirmed SARS-CoV-2 infection or an uninfected control (not recorded which). Sequences were obtained from whole blood. CDR3 sequence: CSAGKRLARSGDTQYF. CDR3 nucleotide sequence: TGCAGTGCTGGAAAACGACTAGCCCGTAGTGGAGATACGCAGTATTTT.